This T cell receptor beta chain is drawn from a study of blood T cells in healthy people across ages. Whole-study results and caveats: Long-lived donors carried more naive CD4+ cells and greater diversity than aged donors.

Total RNA, at least 5 micrograms per sample, was extracted from PBMCs. This clonotype was observed a few times. The antigen remains undetermined. The germline V gene encodes CDR1 MNHEY and CDR2 SVGAGI. The CDR3 is 15 residues long. V was clipped by 1 base and J by 5 bases, with 11 bases between them. The use of a sample-barcoded 5' primer and a J-beta primer mix characterized a second PCR of roughly 7 to 11 cycles. Each cDNA molecule was tagged by a template-switch adaptor with 12 random nucleotides. TCRdb used MiXCR to reprocess the 5' RACE reads, holding one entry per CDR3 protein. In the table there are some 1.8 million distinct CDR3 sequences, about 39% of which are singletons.

The rearrangement links TRBV6-5 to TRBJ1-4, with a possible D match to TRBD1 (5 bases). The receptor's source is a human donor in good health. Sample: blood. This CDR3 is CASSYWAGLNEKLFF. The DNA of the CDR3 is TGTGCCAGCAGTTACTGGGCAGGGCTGAATGAAAAACTGTTTTTT.